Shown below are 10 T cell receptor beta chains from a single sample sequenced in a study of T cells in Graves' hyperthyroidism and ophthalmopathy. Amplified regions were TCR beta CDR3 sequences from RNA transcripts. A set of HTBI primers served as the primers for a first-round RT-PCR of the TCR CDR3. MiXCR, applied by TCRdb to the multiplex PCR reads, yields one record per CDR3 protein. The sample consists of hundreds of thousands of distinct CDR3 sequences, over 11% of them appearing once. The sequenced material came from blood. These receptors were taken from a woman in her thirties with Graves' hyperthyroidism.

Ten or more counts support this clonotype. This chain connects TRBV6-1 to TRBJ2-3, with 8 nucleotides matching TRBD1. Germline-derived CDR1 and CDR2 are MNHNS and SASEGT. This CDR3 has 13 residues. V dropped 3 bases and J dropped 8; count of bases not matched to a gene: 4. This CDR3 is CASSDRGQVTQYF. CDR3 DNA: TGTGCCAGCAGTGACAGGGGGCAGGTTACGCAGTATTTT.

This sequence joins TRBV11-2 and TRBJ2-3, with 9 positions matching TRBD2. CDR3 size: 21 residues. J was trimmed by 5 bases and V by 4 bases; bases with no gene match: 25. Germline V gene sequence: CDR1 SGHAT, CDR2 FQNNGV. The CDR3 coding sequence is TGTGCCAGCAGCTCACTCGTGGGGCTAGCGGGGACCCCAATAACGAGAGATACGCAGTATTTT. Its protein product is CASSSLVGLAGTPITRDTQYF.

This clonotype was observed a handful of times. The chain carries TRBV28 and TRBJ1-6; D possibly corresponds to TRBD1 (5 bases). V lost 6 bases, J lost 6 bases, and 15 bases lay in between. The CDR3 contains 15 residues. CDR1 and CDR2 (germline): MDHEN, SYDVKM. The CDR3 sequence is CASRTETLINSPLHF. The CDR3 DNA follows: TGTGCCAGCAGGACAGAAACGCTGATTAATTCACCCCTCCACTTT.

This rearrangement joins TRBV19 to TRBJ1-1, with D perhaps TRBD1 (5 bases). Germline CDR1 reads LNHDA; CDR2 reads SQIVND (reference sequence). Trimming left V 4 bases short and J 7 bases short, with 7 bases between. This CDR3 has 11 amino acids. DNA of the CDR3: TGTGCCAGTAGTACTACAGGTGAAGCTTTCTTT. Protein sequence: CASSTTGEAFF.

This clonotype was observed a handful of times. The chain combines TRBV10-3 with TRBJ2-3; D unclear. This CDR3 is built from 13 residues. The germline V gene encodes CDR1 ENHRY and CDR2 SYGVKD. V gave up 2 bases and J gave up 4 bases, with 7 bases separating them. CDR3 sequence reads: CAISEEPADTQYF. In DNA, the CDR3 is TGTGCCATCAGTGAGGAGCCAGCAGATACGCAGTATTTT.

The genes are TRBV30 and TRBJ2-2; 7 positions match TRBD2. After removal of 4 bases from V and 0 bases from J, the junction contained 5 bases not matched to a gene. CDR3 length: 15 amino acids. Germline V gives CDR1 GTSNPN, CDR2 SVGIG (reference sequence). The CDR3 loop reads CAWTRGGANTGELFF. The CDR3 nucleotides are TGTGCCTGGACCCGCGGGGGAGCGAACACCGGGGAGCTGTTTTTT.

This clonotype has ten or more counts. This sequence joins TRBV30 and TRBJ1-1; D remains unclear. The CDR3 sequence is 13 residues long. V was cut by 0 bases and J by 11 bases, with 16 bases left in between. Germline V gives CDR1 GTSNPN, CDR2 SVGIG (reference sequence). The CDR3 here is CAWSVGHRLGAFF. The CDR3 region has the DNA TGTGCCTGGAGTGTAGGGCATCGACTCGGGGCTTTCTTT.

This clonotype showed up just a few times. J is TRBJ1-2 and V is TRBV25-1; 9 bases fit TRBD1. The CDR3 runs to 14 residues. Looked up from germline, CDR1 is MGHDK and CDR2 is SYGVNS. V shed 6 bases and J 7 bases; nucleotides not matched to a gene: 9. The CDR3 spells CASRPTGGVGGYTF. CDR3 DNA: TGTGCCAGCAGGCCGACAGGGGGGGTCGGTGGCTACACCTTC.

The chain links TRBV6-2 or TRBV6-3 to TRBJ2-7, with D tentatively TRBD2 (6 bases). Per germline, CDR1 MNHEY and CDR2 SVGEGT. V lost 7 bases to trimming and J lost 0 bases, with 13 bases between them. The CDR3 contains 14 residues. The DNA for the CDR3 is TGTGCCAGCAACGACCGGGGGAGCTCCTACGAGCAGTACTTC. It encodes CASNDRGSSYEQYF.

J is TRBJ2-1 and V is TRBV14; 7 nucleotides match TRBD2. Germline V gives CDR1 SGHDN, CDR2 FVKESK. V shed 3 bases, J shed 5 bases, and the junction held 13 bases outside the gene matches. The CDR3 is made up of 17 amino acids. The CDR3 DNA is TGTGCCAGCAGCCAGGGAATGGGGCTAGCGGAAAACAATGAGCAGTTCTTC. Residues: CASSQGMGLAENNEQFF.